The next 11 T cell receptor beta chains were all read from a single sample in a study of T cells in localized non-small cell lung cancer. Profiling relied on immunoSEQ multiplex PCR, and the TCRdb table lists in-frame clones only, not all of them. This table holds 900 to 1,100 clones, about 24% found once. Here the sequenced sample was lung tumor tissue, taken before any cancer treatment. These receptors were collected from a male donor older than 55 with stage III squamous cell lung carcinoma.

This clone rates as medium-sized. The chain carries TRBV11-3 and TRBJ2-1; 16 bases line up with TRBD2. V lost 4 bases and J lost 1; bases outside the gene matches: 4. In germline, CDR1 is SGHNT, CDR2 YENEEA. The CDR3 has 18 residues. The CDR3 DNA reads TGTGCCAGCAGCTGGGGACTAGCGGGAGGGTGGTCCTACAATGAGCAGTTCTTC. Protein sequence: CASSWGLAGGWSYNEQFF.

The chain joins TRBV9 to TRBJ1-4, with D hard to call. V was trimmed by 6 bases and J by 6 bases, leaving 9 bases between them. The CDR3 totals 12 residues. Per the germline V gene, CDR1 is SGDLS and CDR2 is YYNGEE. DNA for the CDR3: TGTGCCAGCAAAGGTTGGGATGAAAAACTGTTTTTT. This encodes CASKGWDEKLFF.

This clone was observed a few times. The chain is built from TRBV4-1 and TRBJ1-4; 8 bases align to TRBD1. This CDR3 is 15 amino acids long. Germline V gene data show CDR1 as MGHRA and CDR2 as YSYEKL. Unmatched junction bases numbered 9, after V lost 5 bases and J lost 7 bases. The CDR3 bases are TGCGCCAGCAGCACCCGGACAGGGAAGAGTGAAAAACTGTTTTTT. It specifies CASSTRTGKSEKLFF.

J is TRBJ2-7 and V is TRBV30, with 7 bases aligning to TRBD2. This CDR3 contains 13 residues. V gave up 5 bases and J gave up 1 base; unmatched junction bases: 5. Germline V CDR1 and CDR2: GTSNPN, SVGIG (reference sequence). The chain's CDR3 is CAWGRGLSYEQYF. The CDR3 nucleotides are TGTGCCTGGGGGAGGGGATTGTCCTACGAGCAGTACTTC.

This clone was detected only a few times. The rearrangement joins TRBV7-2 to TRBJ2-1, with D possibly TRBD2 on 6 matching bases. The V end was cut by 3 bases, the J end by 10 bases, with 13 bases between. The length of the CDR3 is 13 residues. The V gene's germline CDR1 is SGHTA and CDR2 FQGNSA. The CDR3 nucleotides read TGTGCCAGCAGCTTTGGGACTTCGCGAGAGCAGTTCTTC. This codes for CASSFGTSREQFF.

This clone was recorded a few times. The chain carries TRBV7-6 and TRBJ2-1; 7 bases line up with TRBD1. With V trimmed by 5 bases and J by 6 bases, 13 bases remained unmatched. CDR3 length equals 16 residues. Per the germline V gene, CDR1 is SGHVS and CDR2 is FNYEAQ. The CDR3 DNA reads as TGTGCCAGCAGCCCAATCCGACAGGGAACGGTCAATGAGCAGTTCTTC. Its translation: CASSPIRQGTVNEQFF.

This chain uses TRBV19 with TRBJ2-2, with D unclear. The CDR3 length is 14 residues. V gave up 2 bases and J gave up 5 bases, with 9 bases separating them. Germline V gene sequence: CDR1 LNHDA, CDR2 SQIVND (reference sequence). CDR3 in DNA: TGTGCCAGTAGTATAACGGTTTTGACCGGGGAGCTGTTTTTT. Translating gives CASSITVLTGELFF.

This clone is classed as medium-sized. This chain links TRBV6-8 with TRBJ1-2; D uncertain. CDR3 size: 14 residues. V was trimmed by 2 bases and J by 8 bases, leaving 15 bases between them. Germline V gene sequence: CDR1 MNHGY, CDR2 SAAAGT. The CDR3 is CASSYDPGPSGYTF. CDR3 coding DNA: TGTGCCAGCAGTTACGACCCCGGCCCTTCGGGCTACACCTTC.

The chain couples TRBV9 to TRBJ2-1; TRBD2 matches 7 bases. Germline CDR1 and CDR2: SGDLS and YYNGEE. This CDR3 comprises 15 residues. J gave up 4 bases and V 0 bases, and 4 bases lay outside the gene matches. CDR3 sequence reads: CASSVGGDYYNEQFF. The CDR3 DNA is TGTGCCAGCAGCGTAGGAGGGGACTATTACAATGAGCAGTTCTTC.

This clone has just a few counts. The gene calls are TRBV9 and TRBJ1-6; 7 bases match TRBD1. V shed 3 bases and J 7 bases; nucleotides not matched to a gene: 10. The CDR3 sequence is 16 residues long. Germline CDR1 reads SGDLS; CDR2 reads YYNGEE. The DNA of the CDR3 is TGTGCCAGCAGCGCAGGGGGAGGCAGGGGAAATTCACCCCTCCACTTT. Its protein is CASSAGGGRGNSPLHF. The complete variable domain, with remaining parts taken from reference TRBV9 and TRBJ1-6, reads DSGVTQTPKHLITATGQRVTLRCSPRSGDLSVYWYQQSLDQGLQFLIQYYNGEERAKGNILERFSAQQFPDLHSELNLSSLELGDSALYFCASSAGGGRGNSPLHFGNGTRLTVT.

With respect to this clone: Other DNA sequences of this sample code for an identical CDR3. This chain connects TRBV5-1 to TRBJ2-1, with a weak D call TRBD1 (5 bases). The V end lost 0 bases, the J end lost 3 bases, and 7 bases lay between the germline ends. This CDR3 is built from 14 residues. Per the germline V gene, CDR1 is SGHRS and CDR2 is YFSETQ. The CDR3 DNA reads TGCGCCAGCAGCTTGGCCAGGGACTACAATGAGCAGTTCTTC. Residues: CASSLARDYNEQFF.